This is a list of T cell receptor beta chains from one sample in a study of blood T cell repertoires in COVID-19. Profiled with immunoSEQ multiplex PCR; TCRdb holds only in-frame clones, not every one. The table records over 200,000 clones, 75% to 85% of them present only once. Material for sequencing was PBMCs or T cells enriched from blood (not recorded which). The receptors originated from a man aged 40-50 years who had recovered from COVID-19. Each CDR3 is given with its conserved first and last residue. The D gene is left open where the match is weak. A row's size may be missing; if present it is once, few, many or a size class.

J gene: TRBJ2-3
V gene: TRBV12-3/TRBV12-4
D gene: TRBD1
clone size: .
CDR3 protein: CASSNRDRGTQYF
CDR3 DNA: TGTGCCAGCAGTAACCGGGACAGGGGTACGCAGTATTTT

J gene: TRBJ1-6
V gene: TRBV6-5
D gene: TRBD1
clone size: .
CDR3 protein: CASSTRQGSALHF
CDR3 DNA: TGTGCCAGCAGTACACGACAGGGATCGGCCCTCCACTTT

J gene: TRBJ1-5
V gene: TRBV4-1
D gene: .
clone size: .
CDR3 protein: CASTPTLTGFAQHF
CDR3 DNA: TGCGCCAGCACCCCTACGCTTACCGGGTTTGCCCAGCATTTT

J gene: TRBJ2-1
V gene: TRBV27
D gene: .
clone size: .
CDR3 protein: CASSLSGRGNEQFF
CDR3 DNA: TGTGCCAGCAGTTTGTCGGGTAGGGGCAATGAGCAGTTCTTC

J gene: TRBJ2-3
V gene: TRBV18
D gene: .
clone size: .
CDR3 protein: CASHKTGTDTQYF
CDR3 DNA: TGTGCCAGCCATAAAACCGGGACTGATACGCAGTATTTT

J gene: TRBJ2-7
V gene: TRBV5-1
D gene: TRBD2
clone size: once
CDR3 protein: CASSLAGVTYEQYF
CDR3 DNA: TGCGCCAGCTCCCTAGCGGGGGTGACCTACGAGCAGTACTTC

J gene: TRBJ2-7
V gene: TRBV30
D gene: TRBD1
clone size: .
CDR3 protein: CAGQGLGYEQYF
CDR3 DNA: TGTGCCGGACAGGGACTCGGCTACGAGCAGTACTTC

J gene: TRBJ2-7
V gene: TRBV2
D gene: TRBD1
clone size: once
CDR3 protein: CASRETGVSYEQYF
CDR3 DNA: TGTGCCAGCAGAGAGACAGGGGTGAGCTACGAGCAGTACTTC

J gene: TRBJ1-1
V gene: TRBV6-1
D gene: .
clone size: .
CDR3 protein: CASSEAARGGKAFF
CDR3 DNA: TGTGCCAGCAGTGAAGCCGCCAGGGGAGGGAAAGCTTTCTTT

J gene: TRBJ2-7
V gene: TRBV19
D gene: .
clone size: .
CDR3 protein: CASSIGGRYYEQYF
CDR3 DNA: TGTGCCAGTAGTATCGGGGGGCGGTACTACGAGCAGTACTTC

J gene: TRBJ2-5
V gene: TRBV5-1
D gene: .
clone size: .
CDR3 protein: CASSKLEERETQYF
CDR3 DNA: TGCGCCAGCAGCAAGCTTGAAGAACGAGAGACCCAGTACTTC

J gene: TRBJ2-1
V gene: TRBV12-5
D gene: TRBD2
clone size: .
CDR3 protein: CASGLVSREGYNEQFF
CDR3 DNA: TGTGCTAGTGGTTTGGTATCGCGGGAGGGATACAATGAGCAGTTCTTC

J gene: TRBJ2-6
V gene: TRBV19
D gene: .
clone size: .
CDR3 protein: CASSIEGRSGANVLTF
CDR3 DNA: TGTGCCAGTAGTATAGAGGGGAGGTCTGGGGCCAACGTCCTGACTTTC

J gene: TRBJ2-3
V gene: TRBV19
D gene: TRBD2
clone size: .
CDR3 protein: CASSIVKAGGRDTQYF
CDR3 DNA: TGTGCCAGTAGTATAGTAAAAGCGGGAGGTCGCGATACGCAGTATTTT

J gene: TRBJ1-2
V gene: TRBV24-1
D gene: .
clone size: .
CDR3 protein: CATSDGRSDGYTF
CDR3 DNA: TGTGCCACCAGTGATGGCCGCAGTGATGGCTACACCTTC

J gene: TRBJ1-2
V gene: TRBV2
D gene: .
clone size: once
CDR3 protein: CASSVWDNRRYGYTF
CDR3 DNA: TGTGCCAGCAGTGTATGGGACAATAGGCGCTATGGCTACACCTTC

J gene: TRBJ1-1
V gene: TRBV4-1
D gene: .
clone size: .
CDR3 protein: CASSQDPPGRSTEAFF
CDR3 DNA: TGCGCCAGCAGCCAAGATCCGCCAGGGAGGAGCACTGAAGCTTTCTTT

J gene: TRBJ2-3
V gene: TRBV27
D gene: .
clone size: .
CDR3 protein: CASSLQLAGNTDTQYF
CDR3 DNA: TGTGCCAGCAGTTTACAACTAGCAGGAAACACAGATACGCAGTATTTT

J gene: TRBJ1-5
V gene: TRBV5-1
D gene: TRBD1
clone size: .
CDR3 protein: CASSLYPGGLGNQPQHF
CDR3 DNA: TGCGCCAGCAGCCTGTATCCAGGGGGATTGGGCAATCAGCCCCAGCATTTT

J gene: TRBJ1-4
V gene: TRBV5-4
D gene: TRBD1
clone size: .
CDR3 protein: CASSSKQGAGEKLFF
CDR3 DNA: TGTGCCAGCAGCTCAAAACAGGGGGCCGGGGAAAAACTGTTTTTT

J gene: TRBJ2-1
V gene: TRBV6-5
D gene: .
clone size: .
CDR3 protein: CASREGVRNEQFF
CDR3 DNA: TGTGCCAGCAGGGAGGGAGTACGAAATGAGCAGTTCTTC

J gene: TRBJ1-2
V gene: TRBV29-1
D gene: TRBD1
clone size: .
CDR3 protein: CSVDARDRAHGYTF
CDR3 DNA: TGCAGCGTTGATGCTAGGGACAGGGCCCATGGCTACACCTTC

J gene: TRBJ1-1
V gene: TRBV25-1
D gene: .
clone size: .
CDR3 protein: CASSDAGRVTEAFF
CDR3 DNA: TGTGCCAGCAGTGACGCCGGGAGGGTCACTGAAGCTTTCTTT

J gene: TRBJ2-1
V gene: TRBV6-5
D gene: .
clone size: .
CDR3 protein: CASSYSRGGSYNEQFF
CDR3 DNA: TGTGCCAGCAGTTACTCGCGAGGGGGCTCCTACAATGAGCAGTTCTTC

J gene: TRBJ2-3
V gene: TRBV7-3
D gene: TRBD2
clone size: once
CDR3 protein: CASRGTRTSGSTDTQYF
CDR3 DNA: TGTGCCAGCAGGGGTACAAGAACTAGCGGAAGCACAGATACGCAGTATTTT

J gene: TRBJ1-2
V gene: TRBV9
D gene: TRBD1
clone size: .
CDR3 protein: CASSVQIAQGAEGYTF
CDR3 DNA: TGTGCCAGCAGCGTACAGATCGCACAGGGGGCAGAGGGCTACACCTTC

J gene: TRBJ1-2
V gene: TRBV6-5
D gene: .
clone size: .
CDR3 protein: CASRAAPGLFYGYTF
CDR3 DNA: TGTGCCAGCAGGGCTGCCCCGGGACTGTTCTATGGCTACACCTTC

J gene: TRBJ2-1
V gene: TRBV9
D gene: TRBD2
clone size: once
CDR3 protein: CASSLETGTSRVSYNEQFF
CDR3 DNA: TGTGCCAGCAGCCTAGAAACCGGGACTAGTAGAGTGTCCTACAATGAGCAGTTCTTC

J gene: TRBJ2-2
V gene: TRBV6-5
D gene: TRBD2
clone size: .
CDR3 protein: CASGLAEIPGELFF
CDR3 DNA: TGTGCCAGCGGGCTAGCGGAGATTCCCGGGGAGCTGTTTTTT